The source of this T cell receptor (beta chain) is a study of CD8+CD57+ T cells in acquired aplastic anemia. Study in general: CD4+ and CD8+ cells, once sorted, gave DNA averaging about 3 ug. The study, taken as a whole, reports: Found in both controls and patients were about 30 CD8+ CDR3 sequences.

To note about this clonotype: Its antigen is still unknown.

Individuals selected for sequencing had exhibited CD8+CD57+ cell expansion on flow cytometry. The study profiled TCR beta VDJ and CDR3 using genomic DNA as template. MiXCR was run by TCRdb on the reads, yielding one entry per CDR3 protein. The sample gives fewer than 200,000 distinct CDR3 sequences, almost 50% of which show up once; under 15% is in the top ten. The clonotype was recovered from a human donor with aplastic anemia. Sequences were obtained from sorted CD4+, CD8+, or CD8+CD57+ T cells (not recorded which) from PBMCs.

This CDR3 reads CASSLSPGDSSYEQYF. CDR3 in DNA: TGCGCCAGCAGCCTGAGTCCCGGGGACTCCTCCTACGAGCAGTACTTC. J is TRBJ2-7 and V is TRBV5-1; TRBD2 is a possible D gene (6 bases). V was pared by 4 bases and J by 0 bases, with 17 bases between. The CDR3 extends over 16 amino acids. Germline loops: CDR1 SGHRS, CDR2 YFSETQ.